One TCR beta chain is described in this entry. Authors' analysis steps: Estimates of nucleated cell counts were drawn from the amplification of reference gene primers. Only in-frame clones appear in the TCRdb table, and some are missing; sequencing was by immunoSEQ multiplex PCR. That table supplies the V and J calls and clone size; D and trimming were determined from the DNA. The sample records 210,000 or so clones, 81% being singletons. Individuals aged roughly 18 to 95 years were recruited from fewer than 25 US areas. Membership in each cohort depended on participant-reported clinical history. The data derive from a study of blood T cell repertoires in COVID-19. The sample consisted of PBMCs or T cells enriched from blood (not recorded which). This TCR derives from a woman between 50 and 59 years old with acute COVID-19.

The CDR3 bases are TGTGCCAGCAATAGGGAGGTGGGAACCTACAATGAGCAGTTCTTC. Encoded protein: CASNREVGTYNEQFF. V usage is TRBV19 and J usage is TRBJ2-1; a weak D match, TRBD2 (6 bases). The CDR3 loop spans 15 amino acids. V lost 9 bases to trimming and J lost 2 bases, with 17 bases between them. Germline V gives CDR1 LNHDA, CDR2 SQIVND (reference sequence).